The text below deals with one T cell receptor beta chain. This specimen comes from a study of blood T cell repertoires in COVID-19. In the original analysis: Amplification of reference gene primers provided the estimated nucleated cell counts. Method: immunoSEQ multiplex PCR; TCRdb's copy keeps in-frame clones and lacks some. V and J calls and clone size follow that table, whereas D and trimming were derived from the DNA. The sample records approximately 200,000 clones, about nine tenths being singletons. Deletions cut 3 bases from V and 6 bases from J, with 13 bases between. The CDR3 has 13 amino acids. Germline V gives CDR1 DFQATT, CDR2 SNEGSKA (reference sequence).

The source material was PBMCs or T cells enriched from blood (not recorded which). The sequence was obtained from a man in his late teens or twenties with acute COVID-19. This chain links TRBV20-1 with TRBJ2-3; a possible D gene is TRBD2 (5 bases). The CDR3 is CSASGSILDTQYF. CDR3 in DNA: TGCAGTGCTAGTGGGAGTATCTTGGATACGCAGTATTTT.